The 9 T cell receptor beta chains below were found in one sample sequenced in a study of control samples from healthy donors and cancer patients. Assay used: immunoSEQ multiplex PCR; TCRdb lists only in-frame clones, some missing. The sample holds 150,000 to 200,000 clones, 90% to 95% seen once. The sequenced material came from blood. Every receptor here comes from a woman in her thirties or forties in good health.

The chain has TRBV5-4 and TRBJ2-7, with 8 nucleotides matching TRBD1. The CDR3 length is 13 residues. CDR1 is SGHNT and CDR2 is YYREEE in the germline V gene (reference sequence). The V and J ends lost 6 bases and 2 bases, in that order; junction bases with no gene match: 4. CDR3 loop: CASTRQGTYEQYF. In DNA form, the CDR3 reads TGTGCCAGCACTCGACAGGGGACCTACGAGCAGTACTTC.

This chain connects TRBV9 to TRBJ1-1; D is possibly TRBD1 (6 bases). V dropped 5 bases and J dropped 4 bases, with 12 bases sitting between them. Germline CDR1 is SGDLS and CDR2 is YYNGEE. CDR3 length equals 13 residues. The CDR3 spells CASRAGESTEAFF. The CDR3 DNA reads TGTGCCAGCAGGGCAGGGGAAAGCACTGAAGCTTTCTTT.

This chain joins TRBV5-4 and TRBJ2-7; 8 bases map to TRBD1. CDR1 is SGHNT, CDR2 YYREEE, per germline (reference sequence). The CDR3 covers 14 residues. V shed 6 bases, J shed 0 bases, and the junction held 5 bases outside the gene matches. In DNA, the CDR3 is TGTGCCAGCAAACGGACAGGGAGCTCCTACGAGCAGTACTTC. It yields the protein CASKRTGSSYEQYF.

The chain joins TRBV7-9 to TRBJ1-1, with a weak D call TRBD1 (6 bases). The germline CDR1 and CDR2 sequences are SEHNR and FQNEAQ (reference sequence). Trimming took off 1 base at V and 6 bases at J, with 12 bases between the two ends. The CDR3 extends over 14 amino acids. The CDR3 nucleotides read TGTGCCAGCAGCTTAGTCCAGGGGAGGGCTGAAGCTTTCTTT. This encodes CASSLVQGRAEAFF.

This rearrangement joins TRBV9 to TRBJ1-6; D possibly corresponds to TRBD1 (5 bases). The CDR3 sequence is 15 residues long. The ends were cut back, 3 bases at V and 8 bases at J, with 15 bases in the middle. Looked up from germline, CDR1 is SGDLS and CDR2 is YYNGEE. The DNA of the CDR3 is TGTGCCAGCAGCGGGGGAGGGGACCCTTATTCACCCCTCCACTTT. Amino acid sequence: CASSGGGDPYSPLHF.

V is TRBV7-3 and J is TRBJ1-2, with D perhaps TRBD1 (6 bases). The V and J ends lost 5 bases and 2 bases respectively, with 15 bases between them. The CDR3 totals 15 residues. In germline, CDR1 is SGHTA, CDR2 FQGTGA. The CDR3 sequence is CASSPTGGRNYGYTF. In DNA, the CDR3 is TGTGCCAGCAGCCCCACCGGGGGCAGAAACTATGGCTACACCTTC.

The gene calls are TRBV27 and TRBJ1-2; possibly TRBD1 for D (5 bases). Looked up from germline, CDR1 is MNHEY and CDR2 is SMNVEV (reference sequence). The CDR3 covers 13 residues. V shed 3 bases and J shed 7 bases, with 12 bases lying between them. For the CDR3, the DNA is TGTGCCAGCAGTTTTGGGGGAATCTCTGGCTACACCTTC. Translated: CASSFGGISGYTF.

As to this clone: Additional DNA sequences in this sample encode the identical CDR3. The chain couples TRBV11-2 to TRBJ1-1; D is ambiguous. The CDR3 spans 13 residues. Trimming shortened V by 1 base and J by 2 bases, and 5 bases separated the two germline ends. Germline V gene sequence: CDR1 SGHAT, CDR2 FQNNGV. CDR3 coding DNA: TGTGCCAGCAGCTTAGGAGGTAACACTGAAGCTTTCTTT. Translated: CASSLGGNTEAFF.

The chain carries TRBV10-1 and TRBJ2-1; TRBD1 aligns across 8 bases. V shed 3 bases, J shed 6 bases, and the junction held 7 bases outside the gene matches. CDR1 and CDR2 (germline): WNHNN, SYGVQD (reference sequence). This CDR3 has 15 amino acids. The CDR3 sequence is CASSDPGQGSNEQFF. Written as DNA, the CDR3 is TGCGCCAGCAGTGATCCCGGACAGGGTAGCAATGAGCAGTTCTTC.